This T cell receptor (beta chain) appears in the sequencing data of a study of blood T cell repertoires in COVID-19. Study as a whole: Both acute and convalescent COVID-19 samples were obtained from the United States, Italy and Spain. Sources were T cells, B-cell-depleted T cells, or PBMCs; the material itself was cDNA or gDNA.

The CDR3 contains 12 residues. Trimming stripped 2 bases from V and 7 bases from J, with 6 bases between. Only in-frame clones appear in the TCRdb table, and some are missing; sequencing was by immunoSEQ multiplex PCR. The sample includes roughly 310,000 clones, roughly 90% seen only once; the top ten take around 2.6%. Points on this clone: This sample also contains other DNA sequences that code for the same CDR3.

Participants were aged about 18 to 89 years from about 25 US areas. The genes are TRBV12-3 or TRBV12-4 and TRBJ1-3; D ambiguous. Sequenced sample: PBMCs or T cells enriched from blood (not recorded which). This clonotype originated in a man aged 55 to 70 who had recovered from COVID-19. DNA for the CDR3: TGTGCCAGCAGTTTAACGGGGAACACCATATATTTT. Residues: CASSLTGNTIYF.